This T cell receptor beta chain stems from a study of T-cell memory formation after mild COVID-19. TCRdb passed the 5' RACE reads through MiXCR, listing each CDR3 protein once. This sample has tens of thousands of distinct CDR3 sequences; 15% to 20% occur once, and the top ten carry around 31%. This clonotype occurred once. CDR1 DFQATT and CDR2 SNEGSKA come from the germline V gene (reference sequence). The CDR3 runs to 20 residues. V lost 7 bases and J lost 0, with 31 bases in between. This receptor was obtained from an adult woman who had mild COVID-19 (a few samples of this study predate the infection). Cell type and time point are not known. The chain carries TRBV20-1 and TRBJ1-5; unclear D gene. Sequenced material: PBMCs or a T cell subset sorted from them (not recorded which). The CDR3 spells CSGTEVLGVGSGYSNQPQHF. CDR3 in DNA: TGCAGTGGGACCGAAGTTTTGGGAGTAGGTAGTGGGTATAGCAATCAGCCCCAGCATTTT.